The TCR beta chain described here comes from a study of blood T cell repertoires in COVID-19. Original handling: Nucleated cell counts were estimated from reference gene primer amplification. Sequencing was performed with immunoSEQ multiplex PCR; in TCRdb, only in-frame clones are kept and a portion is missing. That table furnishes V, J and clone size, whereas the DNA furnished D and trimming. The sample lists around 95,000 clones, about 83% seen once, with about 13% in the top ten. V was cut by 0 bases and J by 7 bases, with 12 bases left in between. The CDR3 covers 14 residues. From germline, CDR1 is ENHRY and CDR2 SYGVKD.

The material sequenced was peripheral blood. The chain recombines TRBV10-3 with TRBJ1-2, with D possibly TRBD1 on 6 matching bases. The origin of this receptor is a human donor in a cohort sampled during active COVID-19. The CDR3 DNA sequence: TGTGCCATCAGTGAGTCATCAGGGGATGGTGGCTACACCTTC. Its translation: CAISESSGDGGYTF.